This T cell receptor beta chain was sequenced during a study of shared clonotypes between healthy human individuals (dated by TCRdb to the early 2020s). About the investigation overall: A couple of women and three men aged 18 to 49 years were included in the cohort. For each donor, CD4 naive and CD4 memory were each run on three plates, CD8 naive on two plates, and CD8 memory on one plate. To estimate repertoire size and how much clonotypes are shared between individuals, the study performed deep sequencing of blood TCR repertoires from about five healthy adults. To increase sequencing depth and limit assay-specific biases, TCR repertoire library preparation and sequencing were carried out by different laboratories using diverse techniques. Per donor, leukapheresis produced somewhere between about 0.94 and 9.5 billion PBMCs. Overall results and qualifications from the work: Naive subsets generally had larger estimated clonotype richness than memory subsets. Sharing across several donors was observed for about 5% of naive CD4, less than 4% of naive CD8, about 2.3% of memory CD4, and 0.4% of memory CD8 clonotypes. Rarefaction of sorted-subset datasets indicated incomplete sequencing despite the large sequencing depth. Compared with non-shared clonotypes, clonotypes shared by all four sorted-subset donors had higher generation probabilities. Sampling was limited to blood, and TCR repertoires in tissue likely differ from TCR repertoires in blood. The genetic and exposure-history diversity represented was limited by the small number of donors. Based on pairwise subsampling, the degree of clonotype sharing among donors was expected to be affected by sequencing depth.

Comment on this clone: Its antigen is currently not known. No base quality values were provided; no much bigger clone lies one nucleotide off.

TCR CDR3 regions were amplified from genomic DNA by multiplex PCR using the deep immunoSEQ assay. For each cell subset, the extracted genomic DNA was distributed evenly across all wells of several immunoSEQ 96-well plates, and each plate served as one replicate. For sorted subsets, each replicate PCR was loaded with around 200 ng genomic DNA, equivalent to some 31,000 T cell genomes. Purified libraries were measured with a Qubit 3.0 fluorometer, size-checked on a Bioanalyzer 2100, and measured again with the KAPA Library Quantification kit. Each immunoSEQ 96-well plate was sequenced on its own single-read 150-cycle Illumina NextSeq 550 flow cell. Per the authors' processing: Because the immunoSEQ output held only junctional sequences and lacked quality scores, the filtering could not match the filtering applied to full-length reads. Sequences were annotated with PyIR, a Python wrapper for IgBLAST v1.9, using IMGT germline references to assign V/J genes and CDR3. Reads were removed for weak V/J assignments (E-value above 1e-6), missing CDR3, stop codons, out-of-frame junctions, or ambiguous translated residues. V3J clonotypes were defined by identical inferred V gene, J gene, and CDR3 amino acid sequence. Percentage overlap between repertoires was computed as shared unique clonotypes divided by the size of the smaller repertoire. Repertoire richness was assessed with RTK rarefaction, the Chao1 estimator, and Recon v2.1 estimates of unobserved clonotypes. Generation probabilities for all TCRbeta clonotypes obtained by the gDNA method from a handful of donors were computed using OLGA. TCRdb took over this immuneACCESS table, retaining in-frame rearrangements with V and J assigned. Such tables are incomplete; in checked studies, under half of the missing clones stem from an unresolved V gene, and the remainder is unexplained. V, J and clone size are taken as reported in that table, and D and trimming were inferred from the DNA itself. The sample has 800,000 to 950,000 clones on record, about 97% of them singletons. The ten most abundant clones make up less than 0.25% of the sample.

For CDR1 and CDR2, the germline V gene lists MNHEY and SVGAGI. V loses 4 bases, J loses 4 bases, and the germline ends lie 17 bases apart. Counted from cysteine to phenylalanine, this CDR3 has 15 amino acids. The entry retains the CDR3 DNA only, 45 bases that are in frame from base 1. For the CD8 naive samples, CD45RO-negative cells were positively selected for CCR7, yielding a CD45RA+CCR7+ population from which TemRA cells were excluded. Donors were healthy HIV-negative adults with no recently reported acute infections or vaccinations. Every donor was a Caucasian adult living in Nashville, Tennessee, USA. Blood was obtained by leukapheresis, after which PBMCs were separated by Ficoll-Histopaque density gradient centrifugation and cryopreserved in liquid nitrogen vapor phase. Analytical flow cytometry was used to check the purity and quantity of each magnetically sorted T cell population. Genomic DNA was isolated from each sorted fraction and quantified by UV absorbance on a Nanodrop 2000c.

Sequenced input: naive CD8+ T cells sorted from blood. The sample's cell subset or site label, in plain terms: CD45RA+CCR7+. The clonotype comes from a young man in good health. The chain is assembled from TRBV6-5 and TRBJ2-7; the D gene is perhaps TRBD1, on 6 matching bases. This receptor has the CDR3 CASSSRGTFVYEQYF. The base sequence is TGTGCCAGCAGTTCCAGGGGAACCTTCGTGTACGAGCAGTACTTC.